The present entry profiles one T cell receptor beta chain with its context. The source of the sample is a study of blood T cell repertoires in COVID-19. This table comes from immunoSEQ multiplex PCR, and its TCRdb copy is limited to in-frame clones, with some not included. The table lists 290,000 or so clones, about nine tenths of them singletons, with 1% to 1.3% in the top ten. V lost 4 bases and J lost 4, with 15 bases in between. Germline V CDR1 and CDR2: GTSNPN, SVGIG (reference sequence). The CDR3 loop spans 14 amino acids. V usage is TRBV30 and J usage is TRBJ2-3; tentatively, D is TRBD2 (5 bases). The sample was PBMCs or T cells enriched from blood (not recorded which). This TCR derives from a woman aged 25 to 39 who had recovered from COVID-19. The CDR3 DNA reads as TGTGCCTGGAACACAGATTCCGGGGCAGATACGCAGTATTTT. Its translation: CAWNTDSGADTQYF. Using reference TRBV30 and TRBJ2-3 for the parts outside the CDR3, the full variable domain is SQTIHQWPATLVQPVGSPLSLECTVEGTSNPNLYWYRQAAGRGLQLLFYSVGIGQISSEVPQNLSASRPQDRQFILSSKKLLLSDSGFYLCAWNTDSGADTQYFGPGTRLTVL.